The clone carrying this TCR beta chain was observed many times. Its matching antigen is unknown. The data stem from a study of Graves' ophthalmopathy and Graves' hyperthyroidism. Study outcomes and limitations: A model built from 13 signatures distinguished ophthalmopathy from stable hyperthyroidism with about 86% sensitivity and 81.08% specificity. A majority of expanded thyroid clonotypes exceeding 0.001 frequency were likewise present in blood.

CDR3 size: 15 residues. Germline CDR1 is LNHDA and CDR2 is SQIVND (reference sequence). V lost 3 bases and J lost 10, with 16 bases in between. The TCR beta CDR3 regions underwent amplification from RNA transcripts. The workflow started with a first-round RT-PCR run with HTBI primers and then moved on to a second-round multiplex PCR. TCRdb used MiXCR to reprocess the multiplex PCR reads, holding one entry per CDR3 protein. The data hold 450,000 to 600,000 distinct CDR3 sequences, with 39% observed a single time. Included hyperthyroidism patients were aged 18 to 65 and newly diagnosed (under 2 months' duration).

The chain recombines TRBV19 with TRBJ1-6; D may be TRBD1 (5 bases). The sequencing sample was made of peripheral blood or thyroid tissue (not recorded which). The source is an adult man with Graves' hyperthyroidism. CDR3 protein: CASSIQGVIGSPLHF. The CDR3 nucleotides read TGTGCCAGTAGTATTCAAGGGGTGATAGGCTCACCCCTCCACTTT.